This T cell receptor beta chain came from a study of blood T cell repertoires in COVID-19. V was shortened by 3 bases and J by 6 bases, with 9 bases between the two germline ends. The CDR3 extends over 13 amino acids. TCRdb's copy holds only in-frame clones and misses some; the assay was immunoSEQ multiplex PCR. The sample yields 50,000 to 80,000 clones, around 89% seen once. Across over 20 US areas, participants ranged in age from roughly 18 to 95 years. Cohort 3 donors were reported recovered after two negative PCRs, clearance, or symptom resolution. The sequence derives from a woman between 35 and 50 years old who had recovered from COVID-19. V and J are TRBV12-3 or TRBV12-4 and TRBJ1-5; no firm D call. Sequenced material: PBMCs or T cells enriched from blood (not recorded which). CDR3 amino acids: CASSLAGFQPQHF. DNA of the CDR3: TGTGCCAGCAGTTTGGCCGGGTTTCAGCCCCAGCATTTT.